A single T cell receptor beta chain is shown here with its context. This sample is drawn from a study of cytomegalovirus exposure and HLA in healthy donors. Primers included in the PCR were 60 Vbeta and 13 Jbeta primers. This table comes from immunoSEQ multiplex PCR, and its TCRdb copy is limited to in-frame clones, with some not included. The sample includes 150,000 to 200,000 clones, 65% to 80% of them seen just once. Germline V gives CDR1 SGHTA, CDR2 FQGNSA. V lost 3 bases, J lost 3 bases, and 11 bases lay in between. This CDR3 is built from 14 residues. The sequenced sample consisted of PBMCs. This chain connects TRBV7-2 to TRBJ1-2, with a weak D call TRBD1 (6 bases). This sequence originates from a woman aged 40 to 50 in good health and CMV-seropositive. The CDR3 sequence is CASSLSGGDYGYTF. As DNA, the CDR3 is TGTGCCAGCAGCTTGTCTGGGGGCGACTATGGCTACACCTTC.